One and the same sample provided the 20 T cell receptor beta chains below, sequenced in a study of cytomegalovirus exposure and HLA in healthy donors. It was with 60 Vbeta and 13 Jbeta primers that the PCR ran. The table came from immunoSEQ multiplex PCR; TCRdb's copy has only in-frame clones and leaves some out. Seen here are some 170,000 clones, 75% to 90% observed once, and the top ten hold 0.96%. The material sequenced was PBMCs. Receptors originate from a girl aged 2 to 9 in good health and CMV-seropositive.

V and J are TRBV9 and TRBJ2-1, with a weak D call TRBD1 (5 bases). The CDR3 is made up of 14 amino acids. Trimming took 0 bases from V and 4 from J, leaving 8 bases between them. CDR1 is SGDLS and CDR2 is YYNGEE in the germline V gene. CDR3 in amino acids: CASSVGQSYNEQFF. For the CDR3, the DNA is TGTGCCAGCAGCGTAGGACAGTCATACAATGAGCAGTTCTTC.

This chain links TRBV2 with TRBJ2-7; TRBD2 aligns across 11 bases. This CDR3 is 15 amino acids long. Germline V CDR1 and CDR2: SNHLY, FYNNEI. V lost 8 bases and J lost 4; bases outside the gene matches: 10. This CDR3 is CASGKLAGGPYEQYF. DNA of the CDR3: TGTGCCAGCGGAAAGTTAGCGGGAGGGCCTTACGAGCAGTACTTC.

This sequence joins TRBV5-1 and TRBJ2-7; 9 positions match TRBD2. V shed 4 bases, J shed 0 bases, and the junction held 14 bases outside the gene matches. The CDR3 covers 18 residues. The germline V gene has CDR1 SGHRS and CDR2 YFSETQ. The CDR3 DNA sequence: TGCGCCAGCAGCGGCCCGGGACTAGCCACAATATACTCCTACGAGCAGTACTTC. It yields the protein CASSGPGLATIYSYEQYF.

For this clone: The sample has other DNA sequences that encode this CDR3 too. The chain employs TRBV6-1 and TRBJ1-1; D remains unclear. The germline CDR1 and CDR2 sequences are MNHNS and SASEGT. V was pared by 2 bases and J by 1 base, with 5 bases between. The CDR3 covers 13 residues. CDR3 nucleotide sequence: TGTGCCAGCAGTGAAAGAGAGAACACTGAAGCTTTCTTT. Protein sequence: CASSERENTEAFF.

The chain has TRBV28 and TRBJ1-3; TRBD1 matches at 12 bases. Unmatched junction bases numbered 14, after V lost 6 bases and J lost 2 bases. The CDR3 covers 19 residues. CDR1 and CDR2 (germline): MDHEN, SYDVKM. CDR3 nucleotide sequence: TGTGCCAGCAGCCCCTCTCTCCGGGACAGGGGGCGAACTGGAAACACCATATATTTT. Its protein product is CASSPSLRDRGRTGNTIYF.

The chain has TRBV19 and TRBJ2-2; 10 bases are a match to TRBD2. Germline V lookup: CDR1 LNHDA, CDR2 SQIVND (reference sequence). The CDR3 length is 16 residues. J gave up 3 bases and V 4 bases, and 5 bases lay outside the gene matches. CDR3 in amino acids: CASSNPLAGDTGELFF. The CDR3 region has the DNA TGTGCCAGTAGTAACCCCCTAGCGGGAGACACCGGGGAGCTGTTTTTT.

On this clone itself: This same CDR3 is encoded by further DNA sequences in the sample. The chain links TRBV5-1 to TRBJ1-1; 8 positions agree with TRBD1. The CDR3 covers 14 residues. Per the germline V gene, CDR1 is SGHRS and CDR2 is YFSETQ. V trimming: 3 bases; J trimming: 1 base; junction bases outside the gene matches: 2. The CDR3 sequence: CASSSGQGNTEAFF. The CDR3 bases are TGCGCCAGCAGCTCCGGACAGGGGAACACTGAAGCTTTCTTT. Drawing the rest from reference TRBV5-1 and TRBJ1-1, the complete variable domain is KAGVTQTPRYLIKTRGQQVTLSCSPISGHRSVSWYQQTPGQGLQFLFEYFSETQRNKGNFPGRFSGRQFSNSRSEMNVSTLELGDSALYLCASSSGQGNTEAFFGQGTRLTVV.

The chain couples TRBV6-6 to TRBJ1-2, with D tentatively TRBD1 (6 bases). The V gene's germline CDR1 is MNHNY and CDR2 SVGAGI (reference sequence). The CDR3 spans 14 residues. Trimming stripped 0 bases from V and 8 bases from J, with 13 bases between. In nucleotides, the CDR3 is TGTGCCAGCAGTTACTCCCGGGGGCGGGAGGGCTACACCTTC. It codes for CASSYSRGREGYTF.

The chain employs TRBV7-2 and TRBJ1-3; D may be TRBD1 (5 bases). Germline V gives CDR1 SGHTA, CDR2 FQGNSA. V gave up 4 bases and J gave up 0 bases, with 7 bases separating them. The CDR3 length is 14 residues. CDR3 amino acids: CASSSGGSGNTIYF. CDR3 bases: TGTGCCAGCAGCTCCGGGGGCTCTGGAAACACCATATATTTT. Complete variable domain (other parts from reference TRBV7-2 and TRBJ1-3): GAGVSQSPSNKVTEKGKDVELRCDPISGHTALYWYRQSLGQGLEFLIYFQGNSAPDKSGLPSDRFSAERTGGSVSTLTIQRTQQEDSAVYLCASSSGGSGNTIYFGEGSWLTVV.

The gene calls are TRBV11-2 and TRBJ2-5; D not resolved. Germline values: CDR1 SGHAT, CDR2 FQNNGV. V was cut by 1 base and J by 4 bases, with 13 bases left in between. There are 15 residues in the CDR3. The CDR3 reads CASSLVGATAETQYF. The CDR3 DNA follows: TGTGCCAGCAGCTTAGTTGGAGCTACGGCAGAGACCCAGTACTTC.

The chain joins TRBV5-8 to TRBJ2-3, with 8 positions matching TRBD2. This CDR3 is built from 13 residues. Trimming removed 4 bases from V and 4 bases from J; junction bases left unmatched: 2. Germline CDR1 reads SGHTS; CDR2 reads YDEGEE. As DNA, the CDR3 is TGTGCCAGCAGCCGGGGGGGTGCAGATACGCAGTATTTT. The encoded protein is CASSRGGADTQYF.

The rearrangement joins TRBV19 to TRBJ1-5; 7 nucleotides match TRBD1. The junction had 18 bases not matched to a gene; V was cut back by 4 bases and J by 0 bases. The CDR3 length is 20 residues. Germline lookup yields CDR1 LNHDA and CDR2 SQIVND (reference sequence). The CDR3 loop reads CASSSGGAGGKQNSNQPQHF. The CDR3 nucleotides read TGTGCCAGTAGTAGCGGGGGGGCAGGGGGAAAACAAAATAGCAATCAGCCCCAGCATTTT.

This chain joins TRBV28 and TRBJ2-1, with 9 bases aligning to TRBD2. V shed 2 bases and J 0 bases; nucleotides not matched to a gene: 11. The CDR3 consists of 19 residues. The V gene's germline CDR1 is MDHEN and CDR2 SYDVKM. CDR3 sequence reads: CASSLGASGILSSYNEQFF. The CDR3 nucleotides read TGTGCCAGCAGTTTAGGGGCTAGCGGGATTCTAAGCTCCTACAATGAGCAGTTCTTC.

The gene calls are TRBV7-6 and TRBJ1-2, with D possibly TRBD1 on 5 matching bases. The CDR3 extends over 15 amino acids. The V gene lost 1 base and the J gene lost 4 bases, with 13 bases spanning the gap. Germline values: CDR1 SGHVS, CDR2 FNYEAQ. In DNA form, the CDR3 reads TGTGCCAGCAGCTTAGGGGGGGAAGGGGCCTATGGCTACACCTTC. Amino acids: CASSLGGEGAYGYTF.

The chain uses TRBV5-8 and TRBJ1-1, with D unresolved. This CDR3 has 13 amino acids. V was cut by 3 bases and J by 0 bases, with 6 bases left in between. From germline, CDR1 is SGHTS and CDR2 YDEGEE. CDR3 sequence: CASSWQMNTEAFF. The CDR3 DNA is TGTGCCAGCAGCTGGCAGATGAACACTGAAGCTTTCTTT.

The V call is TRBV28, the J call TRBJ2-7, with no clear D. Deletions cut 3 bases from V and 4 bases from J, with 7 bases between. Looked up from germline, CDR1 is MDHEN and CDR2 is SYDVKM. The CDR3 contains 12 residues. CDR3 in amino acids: CASSFRFYEQYF. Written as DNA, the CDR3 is TGTGCCAGCAGTTTCAGGTTTTACGAGCAGTACTTC. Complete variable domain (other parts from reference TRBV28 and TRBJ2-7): DVKVTQSSRYLVKRTGEKVFLECVQDMDHENMFWYRQDPGLGLRLIYFSYDVKMKEKGDIPEGYSVSREKKERFSLILESASTNQTSMYLCASSFRFYEQYFGPGTRLTVT.

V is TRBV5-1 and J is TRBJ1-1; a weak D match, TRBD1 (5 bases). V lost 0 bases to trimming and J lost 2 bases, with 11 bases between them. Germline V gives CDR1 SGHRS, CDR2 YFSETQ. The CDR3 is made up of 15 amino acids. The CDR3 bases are TGCGCCAGCAGCTTGGAGGTACAGGTCAACACTGAAGCTTTCTTT. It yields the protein CASSLEVQVNTEAFF.

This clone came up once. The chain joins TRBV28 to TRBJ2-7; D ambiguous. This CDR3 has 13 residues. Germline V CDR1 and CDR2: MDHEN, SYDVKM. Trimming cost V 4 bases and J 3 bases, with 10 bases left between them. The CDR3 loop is CASSSPGDYEQYF. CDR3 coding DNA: TGTGCCAGCAGTTCACCGGGTGACTACGAGCAGTACTTC.

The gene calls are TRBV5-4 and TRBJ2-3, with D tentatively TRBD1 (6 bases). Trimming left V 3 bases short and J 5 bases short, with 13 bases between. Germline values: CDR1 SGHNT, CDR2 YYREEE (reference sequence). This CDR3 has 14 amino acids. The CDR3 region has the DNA TGTGCCAGCAGCTCCCCCCAGGGGAAAGATACGCAGTATTTT. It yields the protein CASSSPQGKDTQYF.

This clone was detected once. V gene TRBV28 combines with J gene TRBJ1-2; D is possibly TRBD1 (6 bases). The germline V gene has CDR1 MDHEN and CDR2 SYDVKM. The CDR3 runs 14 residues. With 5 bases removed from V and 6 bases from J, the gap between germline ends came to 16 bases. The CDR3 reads CASSRTDLGDGYTF. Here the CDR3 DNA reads TGTGCCAGCAGTCGGACAGATCTGGGGGATGGCTACACCTTC.